The next 18 T cell receptor beta chains were all read from a single sample in a study of control samples from healthy donors and cancer patients. Clones were sequenced by immunoSEQ multiplex PCR, and TCRdb holds only the in-frame ones, with some missing. The sample yields some 99,000 clones, around 89% seen once. Sequenced input: blood. The receptors originated from a woman in her fifties or sixties in good health.

The chain carries TRBV3-1 (or the pseudogene TRBV3-2) and TRBJ2-7; D not resolved. The V gene lost 2 bases and the J gene lost 5 bases, with 13 bases spanning the gap. Germline-derived CDR1 and CDR2 are LGHDT and YNNKEL (reference sequence). This CDR3 contains 14 residues. The CDR3 nucleotides are TGTGCCAGCAGCCAACCCCCTGCAGCCCACGAGCAGTACTTC. Translating it yields CASSQPPAAHEQYF.

V is TRBV6-2 or TRBV6-3 and J is TRBJ2-3; no clear D. Germline V gene data show CDR1 as MNHEY and CDR2 as SVGEGT. Trimming cost V 0 bases and J 10 bases, with 8 bases left between them. This CDR3 spans 12 amino acids. The chain's CDR3 is CASSYSPDSQYF. In nucleotides, the CDR3 is TGTGCCAGCAGTTACTCCCCCGATTCGCAGTATTTT.

The chain recombines TRBV30 with TRBJ2-1; maybe TRBD2 (5 bases). This CDR3 region has 13 residues. CDR1 is GTSNPN, CDR2 SVGIG, per germline (reference sequence). V was cut by 1 base and J by 7 bases, with 11 bases left in between. CDR3 bases: TGTGCCTGGAGTGCACCACTAGTTAATGAGCAGTTCTTC. As protein: CAWSAPLVNEQFF. The whole variable domain, filled in from reference TRBV30 and TRBJ2-1, reads SQTIHQWPATLVQPVGSPLSLECTVEGTSNPNLYWYRQAAGRGLQLLFYSVGIGQISSEVPQNLSASRPQDRQFILSSKKLLLSDSGFYLCAWSAPLVNEQFFGPGTRLTVL.

This chain joins TRBV4-1 and TRBJ2-4; D may be TRBD1 (6 bases). Germline V lookup: CDR1 MGHRA, CDR2 YSYEKL. The CDR3 is 17 residues long. V was cut by 1 base and J by 0 bases, with 13 bases left in between. The CDR3 reads CASSQGRQASAKNIQYF. Written as DNA, the CDR3 is TGCGCCAGCAGCCAAGGAAGACAGGCTTCAGCCAAAAACATTCAGTACTTC.

The chain employs TRBV19 and TRBJ2-1; D unresolved. The CDR3 is 16 residues long. Germline CDR1 reads LNHDA; CDR2 reads SQIVND (reference sequence). V lost 1 base, J lost 7 bases, and 17 bases lay in between. CDR3 residues: CASSIVPGQVENEQFF. CDR3 nucleotides: TGTGCCAGTAGTATAGTCCCGGGCCAAGTCGAGAATGAGCAGTTCTTC.

This chain uses TRBV7-2 with TRBJ2-7, with 10 bases identical to TRBD1. With V trimmed by 7 bases and J by 3 bases, 9 bases remained unmatched. Per germline, CDR1 SGHTA and CDR2 FQGNSA. The CDR3 has 15 residues. The CDR3 DNA reads TGTGCCAGCACCTTGGACAGGGGGAGGCACTACGAGCAGTACTTC. This codes for CASTLDRGRHYEQYF.

This chain connects TRBV11-1 to TRBJ2-5; D is unclear. CDR3 length equals 13 residues. Looked up from germline, CDR1 is SGHAT and CDR2 is FQDESV (reference sequence). Trimming shortened V by 2 bases and J by 4 bases, and 8 bases separated the two germline ends. The CDR3: CASSLSTRETQYF. The CDR3, as DNA: TGTGCCAGCAGCTTATCAACACGAGAGACCCAGTACTTC.

V and J are TRBV7-8 and TRBJ1-2; TRBD1 is a possible D gene (6 bases). The CDR3 spans 15 residues. The V gene's germline CDR1 is SGHVS and CDR2 FQNEAQ. V was clipped by 8 bases and J by 2 bases, with 18 bases between them. The CDR3 coding sequence is TGTGCCAGCTCGAACCGGGACAATTTAAACTATGGCTACACCTTC. Protein sequence: CASSNRDNLNYGYTF.

J is TRBJ1-1 and V is TRBV10-2; D might be TRBD1 (6 bases). The V end was cut by 6 bases, the J end by 1 base, with 9 bases between. There are 13 residues in the CDR3. CDR1 WSHSY and CDR2 SAAADI come from the germline V gene. CDR3 residues: CASSLTGNTEAFF. The DNA for the CDR3 is TGCGCCAGCAGCCTGACAGGGAACACTGAAGCTTTCTTT.

The rearrangement uses TRBV5-1 and TRBJ1-1; no firm D call. This CDR3 is built from 16 residues. V was trimmed by 1 base and J by 1 base, leaving 14 bases between them. Germline CDR1 reads SGHRS; CDR2 reads YFSETQ. In nucleotides, the CDR3 is TGCGCCAGCAGCTTGACTACAACCCTCACGAACACTGAAGCTTTCTTT. As protein: CASSLTTTLTNTEAFF.

CDR3 sequence reads: CAWRLAGTYEQYF. The CDR3 DNA follows: TGTGCCTGGAGACTAGCGGGGACCTACGAGCAGTACTTC. This chain links TRBV30 with TRBJ2-7; 10 bases line up with TRBD2. The junction had 1 base not matched to a gene; V was cut back by 3 bases and J by 2 bases. This CDR3 is 13 amino acids long. Germline lookup yields CDR1 GTSNPN and CDR2 SVGIG (reference sequence).

V usage is TRBV10-1 and J usage is TRBJ2-6; D remains ambiguous. From germline, CDR1 is WNHNN and CDR2 SYGVQD (reference sequence). This CDR3 spans 14 amino acids. The V gene lost 3 bases and the J gene lost 1 base, with 4 bases spanning the gap. CDR3 nucleotide sequence: TGCGCCAGCAGTGACGATTCTGGGGCCAACGTCCTGACTTTC. Residues: CASSDDSGANVLTF.

This rearrangement joins TRBV5-6 to TRBJ1-2; D is ambiguous. In germline, CDR1 is SGHDT, CDR2 YYEEEE. This CDR3 is 12 amino acids long. Trimming stripped 3 bases from V and 2 bases from J, with 5 bases between. CDR3: CASSWANYGYTF. The CDR3 DNA sequence: TGTGCCAGCAGCTGGGCCAACTATGGCTACACCTTC. The full variable domain, its missing parts supplied by reference TRBV5-6 and TRBJ1-2, is DAGVTQSPTHLIKTRGQQVTLRCSPKSGHDTVSWYQQALGQGPQFIFQYYEEEERQRGNFPDRFSGHQFPNYSSELNVNALLLGDSALYLCASSWANYGYTFGSGTRLTVV.

V and J are TRBV11-2 and TRBJ2-5, with D maybe TRBD1 (6 bases). CDR1 and CDR2 from the germline V gene are SGHAT and FQNNGV. This CDR3 is built from 14 residues. V shed 6 bases and J shed 4 bases, with 15 bases lying between them. The DNA for the CDR3 is TGTGCCAGCAGTCAGGGCTGGGACATAGAGACCCAGTACTTC. Encoded protein: CASSQGWDIETQYF.

The chain recombines TRBV25-1 with TRBJ2-2, with a possible D match to TRBD1 (5 bases). Germline V lookup: CDR1 MGHDK, CDR2 SYGVNS. The V and J ends lost 6 bases and 1 base respectively, with 12 bases between them. This CDR3 has 15 amino acids. Here the CDR3 DNA reads TGTGCCAGCAGCCCACAGGAGAAGAACACCGGGGAGCTGTTTTTT. Amino acids: CASSPQEKNTGELFF.

The chain employs TRBV2 and TRBJ2-2, with D perhaps TRBD1 or TRBD2 (5 bases each). Per germline, CDR1 SNHLY and CDR2 FYNNEI. V dropped 6 bases and J dropped 7 bases, with 6 bases sitting between them. The CDR3 is 11 amino acids. The CDR3 coding sequence is TGTGCCAGCAGGGGGGTCGGGGAGCTGTTTTTT. Translation gives CASRGVGELFF.

CDR3: CAWCPVGTTEAFF. The CDR3 region has the DNA TGTGCCTGGTGCCCCGTAGGTACCACTGAAGCTTTCTTT. The chain uses TRBV30 and TRBJ1-1; D is undetermined. With 5 bases removed from V and 4 bases from J, the gap between germline ends came to 14 bases. The germline V gene encodes CDR1 GTSNPN and CDR2 SVGIG (reference sequence). The CDR3 runs to 13 residues.

The CDR3 DNA reads TGTGCCACGGGGAAGGGTTTAAATTCACCCCTCCACTTT. Translated: CATGKGLNSPLHF. This chain joins TRBV7-3 and TRBJ1-6; no reliable D call. V lost 10 bases to trimming and J lost 7 bases, with 14 bases between them. The V gene's germline CDR1 is SGHTA and CDR2 FQGTGA. The CDR3 contains 13 residues.